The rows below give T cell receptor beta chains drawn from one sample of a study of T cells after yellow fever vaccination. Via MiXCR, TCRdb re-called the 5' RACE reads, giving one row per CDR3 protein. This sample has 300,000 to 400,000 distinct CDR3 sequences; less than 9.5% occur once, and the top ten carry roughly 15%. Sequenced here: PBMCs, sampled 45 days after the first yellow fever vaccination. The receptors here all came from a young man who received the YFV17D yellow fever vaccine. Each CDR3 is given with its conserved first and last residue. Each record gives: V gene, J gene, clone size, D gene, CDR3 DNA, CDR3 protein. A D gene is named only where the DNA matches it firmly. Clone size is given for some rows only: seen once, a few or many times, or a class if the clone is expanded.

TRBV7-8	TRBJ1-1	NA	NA	TGTGCCAGCAGCTTTAGGGACGGGAACACTGAAGCTTTCTTT	CASSFRDGNTEAFF
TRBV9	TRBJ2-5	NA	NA	TGTGCCAGCGGATCGCGGCCCCAGTACTTC	CASGSRPQYF
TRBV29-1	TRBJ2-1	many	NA	TGCAGCGTTGGACGGCACGGACAGAGCTCCTACAATGAGCAGTTCTTC	CSVGRHGQSSYNEQFF
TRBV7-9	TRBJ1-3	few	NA	TGTGCCAGCAGCTTAGGGACGTCTGACAGAAACACCATATATTTT	CASSLGTSDRNTIYF
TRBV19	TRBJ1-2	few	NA	TGTGCCAGTACGACGAGAAGGGGAGAGGTCTACACCTTC	CASTTRRGEVYTF
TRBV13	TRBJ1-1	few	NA	TGTGCCAGCAGGTCTAGAGAGAACACTGAAGCTTTCTTT	CASRSRENTEAFF
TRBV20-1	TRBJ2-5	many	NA	TGCAGTGCCAGGAAGTACCAAGAGACCCAGTACTTC	CSARKYQETQYF
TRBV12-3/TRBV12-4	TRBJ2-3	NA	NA	TGTGCCAGCAGTTTTTCATGGAACCGAGGGCAGTATTTT	CASSFSWNRGQYF
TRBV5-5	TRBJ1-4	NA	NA	TGTGCCAGCAGCTTAGGAACGGGGGCAAGGACTAATGAAAAACTGTTTTTT	CASSLGTGARTNEKLFF
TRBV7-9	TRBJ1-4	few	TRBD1	TGTGCCAGCAGCGTCCACCGGGGACAGCCCAAAAAACTGTTTTTT	CASSVHRGQPKKLFF
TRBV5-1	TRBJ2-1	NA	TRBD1	TGCGCCAGCAGCCCAGGACAGGGGGTCGGCTACAATGAGCAGTTCTTC	CASSPGQGVGYNEQFF